This T cell receptor beta chain was sequenced for a study of CD8+ T cells in alopecia areata. Treatment of the sample: oral pan-JAK inhibitor, 5-10 mg twice daily. Following RNA extraction, reverse transcription yielded cDNA that acted as the sequencing template. Measured with immunoSEQ multiplex PCR; TCRdb has only the in-frame clones, and not every one. Among some 99,000 clones listed, 60% to 75% were seen once. Germline V lookup: CDR1 MNHEY, CDR2 SVGAGI. V gave up 4 bases and J gave up 6 bases; unmatched junction bases: 2. The CDR3 has 13 residues. The J gene is TRBJ1-1, the V gene TRBV6-5, with TRBD1 identical over 10 bases. The source was CD8+ T cells sorted from blood, collected at week 4, from a patient treated with tofacitinib. The TCR comes from a human donor with alopecia areata. CDR3 region: CASSFGTGAEAFF. CDR3 bases: TGTGCCAGCAGTTTCGGGACAGGGGCTGAAGCTTTCTTT.